This entry lists 16 T cell receptor beta chains sequenced from one sample in a study of HIV-infected patients and healthy controls (TCRdb year 2014). Whole blood was used without fractionating the cells, so the repertoire represented all peripheral T cells without sorting. Libraries were built with 5' RACE. The run used an Illumina MiSeq. Reverse transcription of approximately 500 ng RNA was performed with SuperScript III using primers directed against the alpha and beta constant regions. Separate alpha and beta chain libraries were generated by chain-specific third strand synthesis with multiplexing indices. TCRdb cleaned the public reads at Q25 with fastp, built clones with MiXCR and kept in-frame beta chains. Each entry is one CDR3 protein sequence, shown with its most common DNA and genes. A total of 18,000 or so distinct CDR3 sequences appear in this sample, around 8.3% of them only once. The ten largest clones take up roughly 7.1% of the sample.

The material sequenced was blood. The origin of the receptors is an adult in good health.

This clonotype ranks as medium-sized. The chain has TRBV29-1 and TRBJ1-1, with D unresolved. This CDR3 contains 12 residues. Trimming stripped 3 bases from V and 1 base from J, with 6 bases between. From germline, CDR1 is SQVTM and CDR2 ANQGSEA. The CDR3 is CSVERGNTEAFF. The CDR3 DNA sequence: TGCAGCGTTGAGCGAGGGAACACTGAAGCTTTCTTT. Filled out from reference TRBV29-1 and TRBJ1-1, the complete variable domain reads SAVISQKPSRDICQRGTSLTIQCQVDSQVTMMFWYRQQPGQSLTLIATANQGSEATYESGFVIDKFPISRPNLTFSTLTVSNMSPEDSSIYLCSVERGNTEAFFGQGTRLTVV.

The chain joins TRBV28 to TRBJ1-1; no clear D gene. The CDR3 runs 14 residues. Trimming left V 6 bases short and J 4 bases short, with 15 bases between. Germline CDR1 and CDR2: MDHEN and SYDVKM. CDR3 sequence: CASSRTEFFTEAFF. CDR3 DNA: TGTGCCAGCAGCCGCACTGAGTTTTTCACTGAAGCTTTCTTT.

In its sample, this clonotype is medium-sized. The J gene is TRBJ2-7, the V gene TRBV3-1; no definite D call. Trimming removed 2 bases from V and 2 bases from J, with 7 bases in between. The CDR3 has 13 amino acids. CDR1 and CDR2 (germline): LGHDT, YNNKEL (reference sequence). The CDR3 DNA reads TGTGCCAGCAGCCAACTTTCTGCCTACGAGCAGTACTTC. Protein: CASSQLSAYEQYF.

This clonotype occurred many times. The J gene is TRBJ1-2, the V gene TRBV11-2, with a tentative D call TRBD1 (6 bases). This CDR3 spans 13 amino acids. V was cut by 8 bases and J by 5 bases, with 15 bases left in between. CDR1 is SGHAT, CDR2 FQNNGV, per germline. This chain's CDR3 is CASSSTGTYGYTF. CDR3 coding DNA: TGTGCCAGCTCTTCCACAGGGACATATGGCTACACCTTC.

This clonotype has at least ten counts. The CDR3 here is CASSSGLEGEQFF. CDR3 bases: TGCGCCAGCAGCTCCGGACTAGAAGGTGAGCAGTTCTTC. The chain joins TRBV5-1 to TRBJ2-1; TRBD2 aligns across 7 bases. The V and J ends lost 3 bases and 9 bases, in that order; junction bases with no gene match: 6. CDR1 SGHRS and CDR2 YFSETQ come from the germline V gene. The CDR3 is 13 residues long.

This clonotype is termed medium-sized. V and J are TRBV5-1 and TRBJ2-5; 9 bases are a match to TRBD2. The CDR3 runs to 14 residues. Trimming at V came to 2 bases and at J to 5 bases, leaving 4 bases not matched to a gene. CDR1 and CDR2 (germline): SGHRS, YFSETQ. DNA of the CDR3: TGCGCCAGCAGCTTTGGGACTAGCATCGAGACCCAGTACTTC. Encoded protein: CASSFGTSIETQYF.

This clonotype counts as medium-sized. J is TRBJ2-4 and V is TRBV14, with 9 bases matching TRBD1. The V gene's germline CDR1 is SGHDN and CDR2 FVKESK. V lost 4 bases, J lost 8 bases, and 15 bases stayed unmatched. This CDR3 is 17 amino acids long. For the CDR3, the DNA is TGTGCCAGCAGCCGCTCCTCCCGGGACAGGGACCTCGACATTCAGTACTTC. Protein sequence: CASSRSSRDRDLDIQYF.

The genes are TRBV20-1 and TRBJ2-5; perhaps TRBD2 as D (5 bases). Germline V gene sequence: CDR1 DFQATT, CDR2 SNEGSKA (reference sequence). This CDR3 is built from 13 residues. Trimming removed 3 bases from V and 10 bases from J, with 18 bases in between. The CDR3 sequence: CSASSAGPEDQYF. Here the CDR3 DNA reads TGCAGTGCTAGCTCGGCAGGACCGGAGGACCAGTACTTC.

The rearrangement uses TRBV10-3 and TRBJ2-7; D perhaps matches TRBD2 (6 bases). The CDR3 loop spans 13 amino acids. V was clipped by 0 bases and J by 5 bases, with 8 bases between them. Germline lookup yields CDR1 ENHRY and CDR2 SYGVKD. The DNA for the CDR3 is TGTGCCATCAGTGAGTCATGGGGGGACGAGCAGTACTTC. Protein: CAISESWGDEQYF.

The chain uses TRBV2 and TRBJ2-5, with D maybe TRBD2 (6 bases). The CDR3 consists of 14 residues. Germline V gene sequence: CDR1 SNHLY, CDR2 FYNNEI. V lost 8 bases, J lost 5 bases, and 18 bases lay in between. The DNA for the CDR3 is TGTGCCAGCCTTCTAGCGACGGGGCAGGAGACCCAGTACTTC. Translating gives CASLLATGQETQYF.

This clonotype has ten or more counts. This rearrangement joins TRBV27 to TRBJ2-1; TRBD2 matches at 11 bases. The germline V gene encodes CDR1 MNHEY and CDR2 SMNVEV (reference sequence). This CDR3 spans 18 amino acids. Losses at the gene ends were 3 bases for V and 4 bases for J; bases not matched to a gene: 11. CDR3 region: CASSFLPPGTSGYNEQFF. The CDR3 nucleotides are TGTGCCAGCAGTTTCCTACCTCCAGGGACTAGCGGATACAATGAGCAGTTCTTC.

This rearrangement joins TRBV18 to TRBJ2-6; 7 bases match TRBD1. The CDR3 runs to 19 residues. Per germline, CDR1 KGHSH and CDR2 LQKENI. V gave up 3 bases and J gave up 4 bases; unmatched junction bases: 15. In DNA form, the CDR3 reads TGTGCCAGCTCACCGGGCCTATTGACAGGGTTGAGCGGGGCCAACGTCCTGACTTTC. This codes for CASSPGLLTGLSGANVLTF.

This clonotype was recorded many times. The rearrangement links TRBV29-1 to TRBJ2-5; 8 positions agree with TRBD1. The trim removed 7 bases at V and 2 bases at J, leaving 3 bases unmatched. Germline V gene data show CDR1 as SQVTM and CDR2 as ANQGSEA. CDR3 length: 12 amino acids. The CDR3 sequence: CSAGTGQETQYF. CDR3 bases: TGCAGCGCCGGGACAGGACAAGAGACCCAGTACTTC.

This clonotype is medium-sized. The chain employs TRBV7-9 and TRBJ2-1; D unclear. Trimming stripped 5 bases from V and 1 base from J, with 9 bases between. The CDR3 is made up of 14 amino acids. Per germline, CDR1 SEHNR and CDR2 FQNEAQ (reference sequence). The CDR3 region is CASSPEGSYNEQFF. The DNA for the CDR3 is TGTGCCAGCAGCCCCGAAGGATCCTACAATGAGCAGTTCTTC.

This clonotype was detected many times. The chain employs TRBV6-6 and TRBJ1-1, with D possibly being TRBD1 (5 bases). The V gene lost 7 bases and the J gene lost 2 bases, with 14 bases spanning the gap. This CDR3 is 14 amino acids long. Germline V gene lookup returns CDR1 MNHNY and CDR2 SVGAGI (reference sequence). CDR3 in DNA: TGTGCCAGCACTGTAACAGGCCTCAACACTGAAGCTTTCTTT. It encodes CASTVTGLNTEAFF.

This clonotype has at least ten counts. The chain carries TRBV29-1 and TRBJ2-6; D may be TRBD1 (5 bases). The CDR3 consists of 16 residues. CDR1 and CDR2 (germline): SQVTM, ANQGSEA. Trimming removed 3 bases at V and 1 base at J, with 13 bases between. CDR3 sequence: CSVEDLQASGANVLTF. CDR3 coding DNA: TGCAGCGTTGAGGACCTACAGGCGTCTGGGGCCAACGTCCTGACTTTC.